Following are 31 T cell receptor beta chains from one sample sequenced in a study of blood T cells in healthy people across ages. Through a sample-barcoded 5' primer and a J-beta primer mix, a second PCR was run for roughly 7 to 11 cycles. Via MiXCR, TCRdb re-called the 5' RACE reads, giving one row per CDR3 protein. The table lists 1.2 million to 1.5 million distinct CDR3 sequences, 55% to 75% of them singletons. Sequenced sample: blood. The receptors were sampled from a man aged 18 to 30 in good health.

This sequence joins TRBV28 and TRBJ2-7; tentatively, D is TRBD1 (5 bases). The V and J ends lost 4 bases and 2 bases respectively, with 18 bases between them. This CDR3 spans 16 amino acids. Germline CDR1 reads MDHEN; CDR2 reads SYDVKM. CDR3 sequence reads: CASSSPPRQGPYEQYF. CDR3 coding DNA: TGTGCCAGCAGTTCCCCCCCGAGGCAGGGCCCCTACGAGCAGTACTTC.

This rearrangement joins TRBV12-3 or TRBV12-4 to TRBJ2-1; TRBD1 agrees at 9 bases. With 5 bases clipped from V and 6 bases from J, the junction kept 8 bases outside the gene matches. The CDR3 totals 15 residues. CDR3 sequence: CASSPRTGVVNEQFF. The CDR3 DNA is TGTGCCAGCAGTCCGAGGACAGGGGTCGTCAATGAGCAGTTCTTC.

The J gene is TRBJ2-1, the V gene TRBV5-5; 10 bases line up with TRBD2. Trimming at V came to 6 bases and at J to 0 bases, leaving 6 bases not matched to a gene. The V gene's germline CDR1 is SGHKS and CDR2 YYEKEE (reference sequence). CDR3 length: 16 residues. CDR3 sequence: CASNLASGSSYNEQFF. In DNA form, the CDR3 reads TGTGCCAGCAACCTAGCTAGCGGGAGCTCCTACAATGAGCAGTTCTTC.

The chain joins TRBV7-2 to TRBJ2-5, with D maybe TRBD1 (5 bases). Trimming stripped 8 bases from V and 2 bases from J, with 15 bases between. The CDR3 consists of 14 residues. Per germline, CDR1 SGHTA and CDR2 FQGNSA. CDR3 region: CASSTWGGQETQYF. DNA of the CDR3: TGTGCCAGCTCTACCTGGGGCGGACAAGAGACCCAGTACTTC.

This chain joins TRBV24-1 and TRBJ2-3; 10 bases align to TRBD1. There are 13 residues in the CDR3. Losses at the gene ends were 10 bases for V and 3 bases for J; bases not matched to a gene: 3. Germline CDR1 is KGHDR and CDR2 is SFDVKD. CDR3 protein: CATAGQGTDTQYF. In DNA, the CDR3 is TGTGCCACGGCGGGACAGGGGACAGATACGCAGTATTTT.

This sequence joins TRBV5-5 and TRBJ1-4; 7 bases align to TRBD1. The CDR3 length is 20 residues. Unmatched junction bases numbered 14, after V lost 0 bases and J lost 0 bases. The germline V gene has CDR1 SGHKS and CDR2 YYEKEE (reference sequence). CDR3 sequence: CASSLDDTGEFLATNEKLFF. Here the CDR3 DNA reads TGTGCCAGCAGCTTGGATGACACAGGGGAATTTCTTGCAACTAATGAAAAACTGTTTTTT.

The rearrangement links TRBV12-3 or TRBV12-4 to TRBJ1-5, with 9 nucleotides matching TRBD1. V lost 1 base to trimming and J lost 7 bases; unmatched junction nucleotides: 11. This CDR3 comprises 17 residues. CDR3 in amino acids: CASSLGAGQGIRQPQHF. The CDR3, as DNA: TGTGCCAGCAGTTTAGGTGCGGGACAGGGAATTAGGCAGCCCCAGCATTTT.

This chain joins TRBV6-6 and TRBJ1-2, with D possibly TRBD1 on 5 matching bases. The CDR3 runs to 13 residues. V was clipped by 2 bases and J by 8 bases, with 12 bases between them. CDR1 is MNHNY and CDR2 is SVGAGI in the germline V gene (reference sequence). This CDR3 is CASSYQGFEGYTF. The CDR3 DNA follows: TGTGCCAGCAGTTACCAGGGCTTCGAAGGCTACACCTTC.

V gene TRBV20-1 combines with J gene TRBJ2-3; D could derive from TRBD1 or TRBD2 (5 bases each). V lost 3 bases, J lost 2 bases, and 9 bases lay in between. Germline V lookup: CDR1 DFQATT, CDR2 SNEGSKA (reference sequence). The CDR3 has 13 amino acids. The CDR3 spells CSARPGTTDTQYF. CDR3 DNA: TGCAGTGCTAGGCCAGGGACCACAGATACGCAGTATTTT.

The J gene is TRBJ1-5, the V gene TRBV29-1; perhaps TRBD1 as D (5 bases). Germline loops: CDR1 SQVTM, CDR2 ANQGSEA. V lost 3 bases, J lost 4 bases, and 10 bases lay in between. The CDR3 runs 13 residues. The CDR3 sequence: CSVDPGGNQPQHF. The CDR3 DNA sequence: TGCAGCGTTGACCCTGGGGGGAATCAGCCCCAGCATTTT.

V and J are TRBV6-2 or TRBV6-3 and TRBJ2-7, with D possibly being TRBD2 (6 bases). The V gene's germline CDR1 is MNHEY and CDR2 SVGEGT. V was trimmed by 5 bases and J by 0 bases, leaving 11 bases between them. The CDR3 consists of 14 residues. The CDR3 DNA follows: TGTGCCAGCAGTCGCGGGGTGGGCTCCTACGAGCAGTACTTC. This encodes CASSRGVGSYEQYF.

V usage is TRBV6-2 or TRBV6-3 and J usage is TRBJ2-1; D is perhaps TRBD2 (5 bases). This CDR3 contains 14 residues. The germline V gene encodes CDR1 MNHEY and CDR2 SVGEGT. V was cut by 5 bases and J by 10 bases, with 18 bases left in between. The CDR3 protein is CASSPQRKAYEQFF. CDR3 nucleotide sequence: TGTGCCAGCAGTCCCCAGCGGAAAGCCTACGAGCAGTTCTTC.

This clonotype was detected a few times. The chain has TRBV4-2 and TRBJ2-6; TRBD1 or TRBD2 may be the D gene (5 bases each). CDR3 length: 18 residues. Germline lookup yields CDR1 LGHNA and CDR2 YNFKEQ. Trimming took 0 bases from V and 4 from J, leaving 16 bases between them. The CDR3 bases are TGTGCCAGCAGCCAAGACGGGGCACTCAGGTCCGGGGCCAACGTCCTGACTTTC. It encodes CASSQDGALRSGANVLTF.

V is TRBV21-1 and J is TRBJ2-1. TRBV21-1 is termed a pseudogene. The CDR3 is 14 residues long. The CDR3 region is CASSKVSAYNEQFF. The CDR3, as DNA: TGTGCCAGCAGCAAAGTATCGGCCTACAATGAGCAGTTCTTC.

The sample holds a few counts of this clonotype. The CDR3 nucleotides read TGCGCCAGCAGTGAGACGGTCACCACCGGGGAGCTGTTTTTT. Translation gives CASSETVTTGELFF. This chain uses TRBV10-1 with TRBJ2-2; D unclear. The CDR3 consists of 14 residues. The germline CDR1 and CDR2 sequences are WNHNN and SYGVQD (reference sequence). V was trimmed by 2 bases and J by 4 bases, leaving 8 bases between them.

Only one count was recorded for this clonotype. The chain employs TRBV5-1 and TRBJ2-5; D is unresolved. The DNA end lines up better with TRBJ2-7; the J call may be wrong. Per germline, CDR1 SGHRS and CDR2 YFSETQ. The CDR3 has 13 amino acids. CDR3 nucleotide sequence: TGCGCCAGCAGCTTCGTAGGTACGAGCGAGCAGTACTTC. It translates to CASSFVGTSEQYF.

V gene TRBV5-1 combines with J gene TRBJ2-1; maybe TRBD2 (6 bases). Germline V gene lookup returns CDR1 SGHRS and CDR2 YFSETQ. V was cut by 2 bases and J by 4 bases, with 13 bases left in between. This CDR3 contains 15 residues. CDR3 DNA: TGCGCCAGCAGCTTTGGTCTAGCGACTTACAATGAGCAGTTCTTC. Encoded protein: CASSFGLATYNEQFF.

The rearrangement uses TRBV20-1 and TRBJ1-1; possible D gene TRBD1, 5 bases. V lost 2 bases, J lost 5 bases, and 12 bases lay in between. CDR3 length: 13 amino acids. Germline CDR1 DFQATT, CDR2 SNEGSKA (reference sequence). The CDR3 here is CSARLGTRTEAFF. CDR3 DNA: TGCAGTGCTAGATTAGGGACGAGGACTGAAGCTTTCTTT.

This clonotype was observed a few times. This chain connects TRBV4-2 to TRBJ2-6; the D gene is possibly TRBD1 (5 bases). This CDR3 comprises 20 residues. V shed 3 bases and J shed 3 bases, with 24 bases lying between them. Germline values: CDR1 LGHNA, CDR2 YNFKEQ. Here the CDR3 reads CASSHDLMQGGDFGANVLTF. CDR3 coding DNA: TGTGCCAGCAGCCATGATTTGATGCAGGGTGGGGATTTTGGGGCCAACGTCCTGACTTTC.

The V and J genes are TRBV5-1 and TRBJ2-1, with D possibly being TRBD2 (5 bases). The length of the CDR3 is 15 residues. Per germline, CDR1 SGHRS and CDR2 YFSETQ. The V and J ends lost 4 bases and 6 bases respectively, with 17 bases between them. Here the CDR3 DNA reads TGCGCCAGCAGCGTAAGCGGAAACCCGGTCAATGAGCAGTTCTTC. As protein: CASSVSGNPVNEQFF.

The chain combines TRBV4-3 with TRBJ1-4; D is uncertain. In germline, CDR1 is LGHNA, CDR2 YSLEER. Trimming took off 5 bases at V and 5 bases at J, with 15 bases between the two ends. CDR3 length: 15 amino acids. The CDR3 DNA reads as TGCGCCAGCAGCTACAATCCCAGAAAAAATGAAAAACTGTTTTTT. Encoded protein: CASSYNPRKNEKLFF.

A few counts support this clonotype. The rearrangement joins TRBV4-2 to TRBJ2-1; 7 bases are shared with TRBD2. The CDR3 is 18 amino acids. Per the germline V gene, CDR1 is LGHNA and CDR2 is YNFKEQ. Losses at the gene ends were 0 bases for V and 5 bases for J; bases not matched to a gene: 13. The CDR3 here is CASSQEGGSLGGNNEQFF. Written as DNA, the CDR3 is TGTGCCAGCAGCCAAGAAGGCGGGAGTCTGGGAGGGAACAATGAGCAGTTCTTC.

The chain employs TRBV28 and TRBJ2-7; D may be TRBD2 (5 bases). V lost 5 bases to trimming and J lost 5 bases, with 16 bases between them. The CDR3 totals 14 residues. Germline CDR1 reads MDHEN; CDR2 reads SYDVKM. CDR3 sequence reads: CASSDPWTGNEQYF. The CDR3 DNA reads TGTGCCAGCAGTGACCCCTGGACGGGGAACGAGCAGTACTTC.

This sequence joins TRBV12-3 or TRBV12-4 and TRBJ2-3; D is possibly TRBD1 or TRBD2 (5 bases each). This CDR3 spans 13 amino acids. Deletions cut 5 bases from V and 11 bases from J, with 17 bases between. CDR3 DNA sequence: TGTGCCAGCAGTCCTTGGGGGACCCCCATGCAGTATTTT. It is translated as CASSPWGTPMQYF.

This clonotype was picked up one time. This chain's CDR3 is CASSYHQGLTYEQYF. In nucleotides, the CDR3 is TGTGCCAGCAGTTATCATCAGGGACTAACCTACGAGCAGTACTTC. The genes are TRBV28 and TRBJ2-7; 7 bases fit TRBD2. The CDR3 length is 15 residues. Germline loops: CDR1 MDHEN, CDR2 SYDVKM. V was clipped by 4 bases and J by 2 bases; unmatched bases: 8.

This clonotype occurred once. The chain employs TRBV6-2 or TRBV6-3 and TRBJ1-4; 7 positions match TRBD1. CDR1 MNHEY and CDR2 SVGEGT come from the germline V gene. Trimming at V came to 8 bases and at J to 8 bases, leaving 14 bases not matched to a gene. The CDR3 has 15 residues. The CDR3 loop reads CASAPRGRRREKLFF. Written as DNA, the CDR3 is TGTGCCAGCGCGCCGAGGGGGCGGAGACGGGAAAAACTGTTTTTT.

About this clonotype: One junction end does not reproduce the germline sequence, and a read error may be involved. This chain links TRBV27 with TRBJ2-6; possibly TRBD1 for D (5 bases). Germline CDR1 reads MNHEY; CDR2 reads SMNVEV (reference sequence). This CDR3 region has 14 residues. CDR3 region: CASTGGSGASVLTF. CDR3 nucleotides: TGTGCCAGCACAGGCGGCTCTGGGGCCAGCGTCCTGACTTTC.

This chain uses TRBV29-1 with TRBJ2-3; 10 nucleotides align to TRBD2. This CDR3 spans 13 amino acids. Germline V CDR1 and CDR2: SQVTM, ANQGSEA. With V trimmed by 6 bases and J by 4 bases, 4 bases remained unmatched. Here the CDR3 DNA reads TGCAGCGTAGAGCGGGGGGGGGCAGATACGCAGTATTTT. Translation: CSVERGGADTQYF.

This chain uses TRBV6-5 with TRBJ2-7; TRBD2 is a possible D gene (5 bases). The ends were cut back, 4 bases at V and 1 base at J, with 14 bases in the middle. The CDR3 length is 15 residues. Germline CDR1 MNHEY, CDR2 SVGAGI. CDR3 region: CASSFLEGLSYEQYF. The CDR3 coding sequence is TGTGCCAGCAGTTTCCTAGAGGGTTTATCCTACGAGCAGTACTTC.

The chain combines TRBV20-1 with TRBJ1-2, with 10 positions matching TRBD1. Germline lookup yields CDR1 DFQATT and CDR2 SNEGSKA (reference sequence). The CDR3 runs 15 residues. The V segment lost 0 bases and the J segment 3 bases; nucleotides outside the gene matches: 4. CDR3 protein: CSARDHGTGDYGYTF. In DNA, the CDR3 is TGCAGTGCTAGAGATCACGGGACAGGGGACTATGGCTACACCTTC.

This chain joins TRBV7-8 and TRBJ1-5; perhaps TRBD1 as D (5 bases). CDR3 length: 17 amino acids. The V end lost 0 bases, the J end lost 7 bases, and 19 bases lay between the germline ends. Germline-derived CDR1 and CDR2 are SGHVS and FQNEAQ. The CDR3 DNA reads as TGTGCCAGCAGCTTAGCTTCAGGTTTGGGGCTCGGCCAGCCCCAGCATTTT. Translation: CASSLASGLGLGQPQHF.